The 21 T cell receptor beta chains below were found in one sample sequenced in a study of sequential checkpoint blockade in melanoma. Libraries were prepared by immunoSEQ multiplex PCR; TCRdb keeps only in-frame clonotypes and omits some of them. Of 7,000 to 8,500 clones in the sample, over 45% were seen once. Treatment specified: randomized to nivolumab then ipilimumab (arm A) or the reverse (arm B). Sequencing was performed on CD8+ T cells sorted from blood (inferred from file names), taken from a patient given nivolumab and ipilimumab in sequence. The receptors stem from a human donor with melanoma.

V usage is TRBV9 and J usage is TRBJ1-3; no clear D gene. V lost 0 bases to trimming and J lost 4 bases, with 11 bases between them. Germline-derived CDR1 and CDR2 are SGDLS and YYNGEE. This CDR3 is 15 amino acids long. This chain's CDR3 is CASSVETGLGNTIYF. CDR3 DNA: TGTGCCAGCAGCGTAGAGACTGGTCTCGGAAACACCATATATTTT.

The chain has TRBV27 and TRBJ2-7; TRBD2 aligns across 9 bases. Per germline, CDR1 MNHEY and CDR2 SMNVEV (reference sequence). The CDR3 spans 14 residues. The V gene end was trimmed by 4 bases and the J gene end by 4 bases; junction bases not matched to a gene: 5. The CDR3 sequence: CASSSGGRGYEQYF. In DNA form, the CDR3 reads TGTGCCAGCAGTTCGGGCGGGAGGGGGTACGAGCAGTACTTC.

The chain links TRBV19 to TRBJ2-2; possible D gene TRBD2, 5 bases. The CDR3 has 15 amino acids. The germline V gene encodes CDR1 LNHDA and CDR2 SQIVND (reference sequence). The V end lost 3 bases, the J end lost 7 bases, and 15 bases lay between the germline ends. CDR3 region: CASSIPGVEFGELFF. The CDR3 coding sequence is TGTGCCAGTAGTATCCCCGGGGTGGAGTTCGGGGAGCTGTTTTTT.

In its sample, this clone is medium-sized (0.01 to 0.1%). The rearrangement uses TRBV27 and TRBJ2-7; D is ambiguous. This CDR3 spans 14 amino acids. Trimming shortened V by 5 bases and J by 5 bases, and 16 bases separated the two germline ends. Germline V gives CDR1 MNHEY, CDR2 SMNVEV (reference sequence). In nucleotides, the CDR3 is TGTGCCAGCAGTCCCCTGCCTCCCCCTAACGAGCAGTACTTC. Encoded protein: CASSPLPPPNEQYF.

The chain uses TRBV4-3 and TRBJ1-2; D uncertain. The CDR3 covers 16 residues. V was shortened by 1 base and J by 5 bases, with 17 bases between the two germline ends. The V gene's germline CDR1 is LGHNA and CDR2 YSLEER. DNA for the CDR3: TGCGCCAGCAGCCAAGGACTGCTACCCCTTTTGTATGGCTACACCTTC. Its translation is CASSQGLLPLLYGYTF.

This chain connects TRBV9 to TRBJ2-7; 10 bases fit TRBD1. Trimming took 0 bases from V and 4 from J; bases not matched to a gene: 4. Germline-derived CDR1 and CDR2 are SGDLS and YYNGEE. The CDR3 contains 15 residues. The CDR3 region is CASSVGGTGVYEQYF. CDR3 nucleotide sequence: TGTGCCAGCAGCGTAGGCGGGACAGGGGTTTACGAGCAGTACTTC.

This clone was seen a handful of times. The chain uses TRBV15 and TRBJ1-2; D unresolved. The length of the CDR3 is 14 residues. Trimming removed 3 bases at V and 2 bases at J, with 10 bases between. CDR1 is LNHNV and CDR2 is YYDKDF in the germline V gene (reference sequence). Here the CDR3 DNA reads TGTGCCACCAGCAGTGGGCAGAACAACTATGGCTACACCTTC. Its protein is CATSSGQNNYGYTF.

This clone was observed a handful of times. The V and J genes are TRBV11-2 and TRBJ2-7; 8 bases align to TRBD2. This CDR3 spans 15 amino acids. Germline CDR1 is SGHAT and CDR2 is FQNNGV. The J segment lost 1 base and the V segment lost 4 bases, leaving 6 bases of the junction unmatched. The CDR3 spells CASSSPGGRSYEQYF. CDR3 DNA: TGTGCCAGCAGCTCCCCTGGCGGGAGGTCCTACGAGCAGTACTTC.

CDR3 sequence: CANSLGGLAGEQYF. Here the CDR3 DNA reads TGTGCCAACTCTCTTGGAGGACTAGCCGGCGAGCAGTACTTC. The chain is built from TRBV10-3 and TRBJ2-7; 8 nucleotides agree with TRBD2. V gave up 10 bases and J gave up 6 bases; unmatched junction bases: 14. CDR3 length: 14 residues. Germline CDR1 is ENHRY and CDR2 is SYGVKD.

The chain carries TRBV18 and TRBJ1-5; possible D gene TRBD1, 5 bases. Germline V gives CDR1 KGHSH, CDR2 LQKENI. Trimming cost V 9 bases and J 0 bases, with 18 bases left between them. CDR3 length equals 16 residues. The CDR3 sequence: CARPEGRINSNQPQHF. In DNA form, the CDR3 reads TGTGCCAGGCCCGAGGGGAGGATTAATAGCAATCAGCCCCAGCATTTT.

The chain links TRBV11-2 to TRBJ1-4; D may be TRBD1 (5 bases). The V end was cut by 6 bases, the J end by 11 bases, with 13 bases between. This CDR3 has 12 residues. Germline lookup yields CDR1 SGHAT and CDR2 FQNNGV. The CDR3 here is CASSRGGVKLFF. In DNA form, the CDR3 reads TGTGCCAGCAGTCGTGGGGGGGTGAAACTGTTTTTT.

CDR3 nucleotide sequence: TGTGCCAGCAGCCTAGGGGGCCTTGGCTACACCTTC. This gives the protein CASSLGGLGYTF. The chain joins TRBV11-2 to TRBJ1-2, with 7 bases lining up with TRBD1. V lost 5 bases, J lost 7 bases, and 4 bases stayed unmatched. The CDR3 covers 12 residues. From germline, CDR1 is SGHAT and CDR2 FQNNGV.

The chain couples TRBV12-5 to TRBJ1-1; 8 bases agree with TRBD1. The CDR3 extends over 14 amino acids. The V and J ends lost 5 bases and 1 base, in that order; junction bases with no gene match: 3. Germline CDR1 LGHNT, CDR2 FRNRAP. The DNA of the CDR3 is TGTGCTAGTGGTCCAGGGGGCGCGAACACTGAAGCTTTCTTT. This encodes CASGPGGANTEAFF.

The V call is TRBV6-1, the J call TRBJ1-3; TRBD1 aligns across 7 bases. The CDR3 length is 15 residues. The germline V gene encodes CDR1 MNHNS and CDR2 SASEGT. The V and J ends lost 6 bases and 4 bases, in that order; junction bases with no gene match: 9. The DNA of the CDR3 is TGTGCCAGCAGCTACACGACGACAGGGGGAAACACCATATATTTT. Protein: CASSYTTTGGNTIYF.

The J gene is TRBJ2-1, the V gene TRBV10-3, with 7 nucleotides matching TRBD1. The length of the CDR3 is 17 residues. In germline, CDR1 is ENHRY, CDR2 SYGVKD. Trimming removed 0 bases from V and 1 base from J; junction bases left unmatched: 6. The CDR3 spells CAISESDRRNSYNEQFF. In nucleotides, the CDR3 is TGTGCCATCAGTGAGTCGGACAGGAGGAATTCCTACAATGAGCAGTTCTTC.

The chain carries TRBV30 and TRBJ1-5, with D unclear. The CDR3 spans 14 residues. Germline V gene sequence: CDR1 GTSNPN, CDR2 SVGIG (reference sequence). V dropped 0 bases and J dropped 0 bases, with 6 bases sitting between them. The CDR3 DNA is TGTGCCTGGAGTGTGGGCTATAGCAATCAGCCCCAGCATTTT. Amino acid sequence: CAWSVGYSNQPQHF.

This chain connects TRBV27 to TRBJ2-5; TRBD2 matches 7 bases. Trimming took 5 bases from V and 1 from J; bases not matched to a gene: 10. The CDR3 consists of 16 residues. CDR1 is MNHEY and CDR2 is SMNVEV in the germline V gene (reference sequence). The CDR3 DNA sequence: TGTGCCAGCAGTCCTATGTTACTAGCGATCCAAGAGACCCAGTACTTC. Amino acid sequence: CASSPMLLAIQETQYF.

This clone was picked up a small number of times. The CDR3 here is CASSPGTGPYEQYF. In nucleotides, the CDR3 is TGTGCCAGCAGCCCCGGGACAGGGCCCTACGAGCAGTACTTC. V is TRBV7-6 and J is TRBJ2-7, with 9 bases lining up with TRBD1. V lost 5 bases to trimming and J lost 2 bases; unmatched junction nucleotides: 4. This CDR3 has 14 residues. CDR1 and CDR2 from the germline V gene are SGHVS and FNYEAQ.

V and J are TRBV5-8 and TRBJ1-3; the D gene is possibly TRBD1 (5 bases). With 5 bases removed from V and 2 bases from J, the gap between germline ends came to 14 bases. CDR3 length equals 15 residues. From germline, CDR1 is SGHTS and CDR2 YDEGEE. The CDR3 region is CASSPSGLTGNTIYF. CDR3 in DNA: TGTGCCAGCAGTCCCTCGGGACTCACTGGAAACACCATATATTTT.

The V call is TRBV7-8, the J call TRBJ2-7; 7 bases fit TRBD1. This CDR3 is 15 amino acids long. V dropped 1 base and J dropped 6; count of bases not matched to a gene: 9. Germline CDR1 SGHVS, CDR2 FQNEAQ. As DNA, the CDR3 is TGTGCCAGCAGCTTAGGTGGACAGGAGTGGGGCGAGCAGTACTTC. Its protein is CASSLGGQEWGEQYF.

This chain connects TRBV28 to TRBJ2-7; 9 bases line up with TRBD2. Trimming took 2 bases from V and 6 from J; bases not matched to a gene: 11. Germline V gene lookup returns CDR1 MDHEN and CDR2 SYDVKM. The length of the CDR3 is 16 residues. The CDR3 coding sequence is TGTGCCAGCAGTTTAAGCGCTAGCGGGAACACTATCGAGCAGTACTTC. Encoded protein: CASSLSASGNTIEQYF.